The clone carrying this T cell receptor beta chain was seen ten or more times. These data come from a study of spatial heterogeneity in lung cancer. TCRdb reanalysed the 5' RACE reads using MiXCR and keeps one entry per CDR3 protein. The table records 55,000 to 70,000 distinct CDR3 sequences, around 6% of them present only once. Time point given: sample taken at primary tumor resection. The length of the CDR3 is 16 residues. Germline CDR1 reads SEHNR; CDR2 reads FQNEAQ (reference sequence). V lost 1 base, J lost 7 bases, and 6 bases stayed unmatched. The sequenced sample was PBMCs, obtained at surgery. The rearrangement links TRBV7-9 to TRBJ1-6; TRBD1 agrees at 8 bases. The TCR originated in a female donor with early-stage non-small cell lung cancer. CDR3 coding DNA: TGTGCCAGCAGCTTAGGTAGACAGGGGTGGAATTCACCCCTCCACTTT. Translated: CASSLGRQGWNSPLHF.